The clone carrying this T cell receptor (beta chain) has only a few counts. As yet, its antigen is unknown. In TCRdb, the reads were re-called with MiXCR into one record per CDR3 protein. The top ten hold more than 80% of the sample, which has 80,000 or so distinct CDR3 sequences, 35% to 45% seen once. The data derive from a study of T cell repertoires in cytomegalovirus infection. Across the whole study: HLA-B-restricted CMV epitopes that are well studied, plus recently identified HLA-C-restricted ones, were used by the study. The public TCR beta signatures pointed to both CMV infection and matching HLA type.

Study-wide results and limits: In two of eight donors, the top clonotype was HLA-C-restricted CMV-specific.

This CDR3 region has 16 residues. CDR1 is MNHNY, CDR2 SVGAGI, per germline (reference sequence). Trimming stripped 0 bases from V and 7 bases from J, with 16 bases between. J is TRBJ1-5 and V is TRBV6-6, with a weak D call TRBD1 (6 bases). The sequences come from CD8+ T cells from cultured PBMCs, collected from culture after CMV antigen stimulation. The sequence derives from a human donor in good health (CMV status not recorded). Some clones in this sample may be carry-over from other donors' samples. DNA for the CDR3: TGTGCCAGCAGTTACTCCGGACAGATAGATACCCAGCCCCAGCATTTT. Protein sequence: CASSYSGQIDTQPQHF.